These T cell receptor beta chains were read from a single sample in a study of shared clonotypes between healthy human individuals. The repertoire was sequenced with immunoSEQ multiplex PCR; TCRdb's copy has only in-frame clones and lacks some. The sample records fewer than 400,000 clones, about 74% being singletons. Sequences were obtained from memory CD4+ T cells sorted from blood. The receptors originated from a man under 40 in good health. The CDR3 runs from the conserved cysteine through the conserved F or W. D genes are given only for firm matches. The listing skips clone size in some rows; elsewhere it reads once, few, many or a size class.

D gene | clone size | J gene | V gene | CDR3 protein | CDR3 DNA
TRBD1 | . | TRBJ2-7 | TRBV19 | CASRGQGPYEQYF | TGTGCCAGCCGGGGACAGGGCCCCTACGAGCAGTACTTC
. | . | TRBJ2-2 | TRBV5-1 | CASSLKVTGELFF | TGCGCCAGCAGCCTGAAGGTCACCGGGGAGCTGTTTTTT
TRBD2 | . | TRBJ2-1 | TRBV2 | CASSVSGRNNEQFF | TGTGCCAGCAGTGTTAGCGGGAGGAACAATGAGCAGTTCTTC
TRBD1 | . | TRBJ1-1 | TRBV5-1 | CASSAEDRFLDTEAFF | TGCGCCAGCAGCGCCGAGGACAGGTTCCTGGACACTGAAGCTTTCTTT
. | . | TRBJ2-7 | TRBV5-5 | CASSLGHYEQYF | TGTGCCAGCAGCCTCGGACACTACGAGCAGTACTTC
. | . | TRBJ1-3 | TRBV2 | CASNSGINSGNTIYF | TGTGCCAGCAACTCCGGTATCAACTCTGGAAACACCATATATTTT
TRBD2 | . | TRBJ2-1 | TRBV18 | CASTMTSGTVYNEQFF | TGTGCCAGCACCATGACTAGCGGGACGGTGTACAATGAGCAGTTCTTC
TRBD1 | . | TRBJ1-2 | TRBV6-5 | CASSYSYDRVGGYTF | TGTGCCAGCAGTTACTCTTACGACAGGGTTGGTGGCTACACCTTC
. | . | TRBJ2-6 | TRBV5-1 | CASSLQGGLGANVLTF | TGCGCCAGCAGCTTACAGGGTGGTTTAGGGGCCAACGTCCTGACTTTC
TRBD1 | few | TRBJ1-2 | TRBV29-1 | CSVHTGTGDWGYGYTF | TGCAGCGTCCACACCGGGACAGGGGATTGGGGCTATGGCTACACCTTC